The present entry profiles one TCR beta chain with its context. Antigen unknown. The CDR3 loop spans 15 amino acids. The V segment lost 4 bases and the J segment 0 bases; nucleotides outside the gene matches: 4. Germline CDR1 SGHRS, CDR2 YFSETQ. The sample comes from a study of OX40 agonist ivuxolimab in advanced cancers. Whole-study results and caveats: Partial responders dosed at 0.1-3.0 mg/kg displayed clonal expansion ranking among the lowest.

Some clones are missing from TCRdb's copy, which holds only in-frame ones; the method was immunoSEQ multiplex PCR. The profile shows about 30,000 clones, roughly 79% of them singletons. The source material was CD4+ or CD8+ T cells sorted from blood, sampled in a trial of the OX40 agonist ivuxolimab. The origin of this receptor is an adult with an advanced solid tumor such as melanoma, head and neck, liver or kidney cancer. The chain carries TRBV5-1 and TRBJ2-7; 10 nucleotides line up with TRBD2. DNA of the CDR3: TGCGCCAGCAGCCCCCTAGCGGGGGTCTCCTACGAGCAGTACTTC. Translating gives CASSPLAGVSYEQYF.